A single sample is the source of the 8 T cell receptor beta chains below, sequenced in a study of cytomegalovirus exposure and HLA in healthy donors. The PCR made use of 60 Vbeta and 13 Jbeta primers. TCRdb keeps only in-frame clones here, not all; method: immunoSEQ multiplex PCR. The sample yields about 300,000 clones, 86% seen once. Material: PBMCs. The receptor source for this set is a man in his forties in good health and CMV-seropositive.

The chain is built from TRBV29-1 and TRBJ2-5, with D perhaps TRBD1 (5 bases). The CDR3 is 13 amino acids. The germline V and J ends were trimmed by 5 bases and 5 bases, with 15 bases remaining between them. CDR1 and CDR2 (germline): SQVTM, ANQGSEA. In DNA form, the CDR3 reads TGCAGCGTTCGGTTCAGGGCTCGGGAGACCCAGTACTTC. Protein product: CSVRFRARETQYF.

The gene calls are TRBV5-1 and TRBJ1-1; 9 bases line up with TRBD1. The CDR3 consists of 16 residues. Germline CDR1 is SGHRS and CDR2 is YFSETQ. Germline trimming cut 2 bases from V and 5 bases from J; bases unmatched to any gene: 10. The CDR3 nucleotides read TGCGCCAGCAGCTTCGACGAGGACAGGGGTTTTACTGAAGCTTTCTTT. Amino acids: CASSFDEDRGFTEAFF.

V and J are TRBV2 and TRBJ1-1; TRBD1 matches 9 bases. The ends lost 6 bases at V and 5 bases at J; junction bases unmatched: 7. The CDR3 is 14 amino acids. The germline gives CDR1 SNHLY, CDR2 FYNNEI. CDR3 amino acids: CASSPNRGRTEAFF. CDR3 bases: TGTGCCAGCAGCCCCAACAGGGGGCGGACTGAAGCTTTCTTT.

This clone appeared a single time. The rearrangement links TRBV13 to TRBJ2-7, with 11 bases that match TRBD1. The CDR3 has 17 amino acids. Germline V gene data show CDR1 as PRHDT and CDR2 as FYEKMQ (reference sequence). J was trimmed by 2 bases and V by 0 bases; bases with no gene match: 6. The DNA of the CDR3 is TGTGCCAGCAGCTTAGGCCAGGGACAGGGGGTTGCCTACGAGCAGTACTTC. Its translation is CASSLGQGQGVAYEQYF.

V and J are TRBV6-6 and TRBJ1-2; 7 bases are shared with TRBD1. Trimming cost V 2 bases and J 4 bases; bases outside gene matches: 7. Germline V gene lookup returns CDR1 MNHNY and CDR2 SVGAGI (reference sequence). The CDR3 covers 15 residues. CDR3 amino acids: CASSYTLTGFYGYTF. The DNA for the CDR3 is TGTGCCAGCAGTTACACCCTGACAGGGTTCTATGGCTACACCTTC.

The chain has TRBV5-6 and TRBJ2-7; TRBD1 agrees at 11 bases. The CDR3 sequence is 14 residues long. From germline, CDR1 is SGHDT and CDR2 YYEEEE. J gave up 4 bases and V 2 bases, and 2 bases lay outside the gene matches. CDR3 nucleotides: TGTGCCAGCAGCTTCGGGACAGGGGGGTACGAGCAGTACTTC. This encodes CASSFGTGGYEQYF.

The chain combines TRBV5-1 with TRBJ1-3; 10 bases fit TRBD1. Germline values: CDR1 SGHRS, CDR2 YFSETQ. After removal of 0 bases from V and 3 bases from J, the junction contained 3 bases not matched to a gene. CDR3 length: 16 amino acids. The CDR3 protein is CASSLGTGGFGNTIYF. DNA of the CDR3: TGCGCCAGCAGCTTGGGGACAGGGGGTTTTGGAAACACCATATATTTT.

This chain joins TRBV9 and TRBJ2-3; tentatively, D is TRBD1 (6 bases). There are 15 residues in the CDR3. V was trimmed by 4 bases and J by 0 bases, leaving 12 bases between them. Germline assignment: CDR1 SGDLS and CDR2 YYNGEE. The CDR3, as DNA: TGTGCCAGCAGCCTCACGGACAGTAGCACAGATACGCAGTATTTT. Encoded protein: CASSLTDSSTDTQYF.